This TCR beta chain was captured by sequencing in a study of cytotoxic CD8 clonotypes in ibrutinib-treated CLL. Findings of the study overall: Patients showed higher baseline clonality than age-matched healthy donors, and it tracked circulating CD8+ T-cell counts. Under therapy, public clonotypes either contracted or stayed stable, and they were uncommon.

The ends were cut back, 3 bases at V and 2 bases at J, with 12 bases in the middle. The germline V gene encodes CDR1 SGHRS and CDR2 YFSETQ. The CDR3 has 14 amino acids. Comments on this clone: Its target is not known.

Some clones are missing from TCRdb's copy, which holds only in-frame ones; the method was immunoSEQ multiplex PCR. The sample consists of 150,000 or so clones, approximately 80% of them appearing once. The rearrangement links TRBV5-1 to TRBJ2-7; D gene unclear. This clonotype was sampled from a human donor with chronic lymphocytic leukemia. Sequencing was performed on PBMCs, taken after 24 months of ibrutinib treatment. Here the CDR3 DNA reads TGCGCCAGCAGCTCCCGAACGGACCCCTACGAGCAGTACTTC. This gives the protein CASSSRTDPYEQYF.